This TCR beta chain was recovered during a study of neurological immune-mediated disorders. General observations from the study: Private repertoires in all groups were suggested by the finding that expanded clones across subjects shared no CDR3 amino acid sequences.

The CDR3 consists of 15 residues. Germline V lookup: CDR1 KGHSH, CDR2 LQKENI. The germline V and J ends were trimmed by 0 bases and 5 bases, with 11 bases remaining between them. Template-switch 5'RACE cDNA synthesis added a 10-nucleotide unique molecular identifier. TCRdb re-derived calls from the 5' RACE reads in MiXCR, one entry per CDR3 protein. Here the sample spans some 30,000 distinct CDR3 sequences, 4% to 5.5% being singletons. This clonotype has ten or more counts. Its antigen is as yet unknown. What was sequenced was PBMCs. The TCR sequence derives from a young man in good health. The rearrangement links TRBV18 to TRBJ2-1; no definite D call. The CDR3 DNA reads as TGTGCCAGCTCACCACCAGGGAAGCCAGACAATGAGCAGTTCTTC. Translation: CASSPPGKPDNEQFF.